The present T cell receptor (beta chain) was sequenced within a study of beta chain features in type 1 diabetes. The CDR3 loop spans 14 amino acids. After removal of 6 bases from V and 2 bases from J, the junction contained 3 bases not matched to a gene. Per germline, CDR1 SGHTA and CDR2 FQGNSA. Every bit of the isolated RNA underwent reverse transcription, so sequencing read expressed TCRB transcripts. Generated by immunoSEQ multiplex PCR, the TCRdb table keeps only in-frame clones and is missing some. The sample holds some 180,000 clones; about an eighth are singletons and the top ten take around 0.63%.

This sequence joins TRBV7-2 and TRBJ2-2, with TRBD1 matching over 7 bases. The source material was central memory CD4+ T cells from blood. This receptor was taken from a young woman in good health. The CDR3 DNA follows: TGTGCCAGCAGTCGGGACAGCAACACCGGGGAGCTGTTTTTT. It yields the protein CASSRDSNTGELFF. The variable domain in full, completed from reference TRBV7-2 and TRBJ2-2, reads GAGVSQSPSNKVTEKGKDVELRCDPISGHTALYWYRQSLGQGLEFLIYFQGNSAPDKSGLPSDRFSAERTGGSVSTLTIQRTQQEDSAVYLCASSRDSNTGELFFGEGSRLTVL.